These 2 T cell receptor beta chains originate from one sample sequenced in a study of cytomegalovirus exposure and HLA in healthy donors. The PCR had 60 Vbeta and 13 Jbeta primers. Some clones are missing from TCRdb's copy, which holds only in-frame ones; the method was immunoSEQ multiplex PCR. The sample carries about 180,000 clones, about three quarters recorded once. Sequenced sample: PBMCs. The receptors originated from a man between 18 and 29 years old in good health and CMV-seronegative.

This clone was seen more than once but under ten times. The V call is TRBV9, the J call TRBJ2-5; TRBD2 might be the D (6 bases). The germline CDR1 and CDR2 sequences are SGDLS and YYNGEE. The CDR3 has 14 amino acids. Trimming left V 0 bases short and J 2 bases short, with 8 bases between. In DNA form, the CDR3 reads TGTGCCAGCAGCGTAGGTCTAGCGCAAGAGACCCAGTACTTC. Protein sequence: CASSVGLAQETQYF.

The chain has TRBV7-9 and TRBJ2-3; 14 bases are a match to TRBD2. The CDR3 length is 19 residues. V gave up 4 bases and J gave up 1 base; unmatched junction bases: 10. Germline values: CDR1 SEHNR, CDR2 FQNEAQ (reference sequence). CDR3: CASSSSGTSGSFRTDTQYF. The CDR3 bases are TGTGCCAGCAGCTCCTCCGGGACTAGCGGGAGTTTCCGCACAGATACGCAGTATTTT.